What follows describes a single T cell receptor (beta chain). This specimen belongs to a study of blood T cell repertoires in COVID-19. Study at large: Specimens from acute and convalescent COVID-19 originated in the United States, Italy and Spain. T cells, B-cell-depleted T cells, or PBMCs supplied cDNA or gDNA.

Authors' methods: Nucleated cell counts were estimated from reference gene primer amplification. Assay used: immunoSEQ multiplex PCR; TCRdb lists only in-frame clones, some missing. V, J and clone size are taken as reported in that table, and D and trimming were inferred from the DNA itself. The profile shows about 270,000 clones, over 75% of them singletons. From germline, CDR1 is MDHEN and CDR2 SYDVKM. The length of the CDR3 is 15 residues. Trimming cost V 1 base and J 1 base; bases outside gene matches: 3. This rearrangement joins TRBV28 to TRBJ2-7; 8 bases are shared with TRBD1. What was sequenced was peripheral blood. This TCR was recovered from a human donor in a cohort sampled during active COVID-19. The CDR3 spells CASSLSDRESYEQYF. In DNA form, the CDR3 reads TGTGCCAGCAGTTTATCGGACAGGGAATCCTACGAGCAGTACTTC.